This T cell receptor beta chain was sequenced during a study of blood T cell repertoires in COVID-19. About the research overall: The United States, Italy and Spain provided the acute and convalescent COVID-19 samples. Nucleic acid was either cDNA or gDNA, and it came from T cells, B-cell-depleted T cells, or PBMCs.

As originally analysed: From reference gene primer amplification, estimates of nucleated cell counts were derived. Sequencing was performed with immunoSEQ multiplex PCR; in TCRdb, only in-frame clones are kept and a portion is missing. V, J and clone size are those of that table, while D and trimming were read from the DNA. The data show around 130,000 clones, roughly 81% seen once. With 7 bases removed from V and 9 bases from J, the gap between germline ends came to 15 bases. Germline V CDR1 and CDR2: MNHEY, SVGAGI. This CDR3 region has 13 residues. V and J are TRBV6-5 and TRBJ2-2, with D possibly being TRBD1 (6 bases). The clonotype originates from a human donor in a cohort sampled during active COVID-19. Sequencing was performed on peripheral blood. CDR3 coding DNA: TGTGCCAGCATTTGGGGTACAGGGAGGGAGCTGTTTTTT. Amino acid sequence: CASIWGTGRELFF.